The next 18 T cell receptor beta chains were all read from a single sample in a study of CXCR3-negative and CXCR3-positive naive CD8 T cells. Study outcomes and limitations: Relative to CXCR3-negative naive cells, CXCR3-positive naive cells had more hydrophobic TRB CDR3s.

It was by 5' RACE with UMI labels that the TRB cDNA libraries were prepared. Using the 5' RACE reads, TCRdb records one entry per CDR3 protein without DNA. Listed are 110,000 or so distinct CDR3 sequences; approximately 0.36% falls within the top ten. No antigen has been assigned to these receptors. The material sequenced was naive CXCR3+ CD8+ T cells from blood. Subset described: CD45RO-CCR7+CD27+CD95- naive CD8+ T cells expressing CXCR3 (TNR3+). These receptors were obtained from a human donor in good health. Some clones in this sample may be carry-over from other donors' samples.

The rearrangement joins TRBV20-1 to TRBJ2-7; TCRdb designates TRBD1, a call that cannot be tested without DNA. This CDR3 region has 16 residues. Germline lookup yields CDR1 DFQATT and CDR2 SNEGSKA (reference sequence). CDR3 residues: CSARDLVGGTTYEQYF.

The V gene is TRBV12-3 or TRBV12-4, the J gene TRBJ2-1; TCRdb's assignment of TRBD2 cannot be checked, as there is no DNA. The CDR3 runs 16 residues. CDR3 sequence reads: CASSTRLAGIYNEQFF.

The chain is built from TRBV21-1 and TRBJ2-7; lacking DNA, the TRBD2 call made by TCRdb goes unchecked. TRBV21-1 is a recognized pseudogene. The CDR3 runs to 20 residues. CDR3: CASSKWEGETSGFPAYEQYF.

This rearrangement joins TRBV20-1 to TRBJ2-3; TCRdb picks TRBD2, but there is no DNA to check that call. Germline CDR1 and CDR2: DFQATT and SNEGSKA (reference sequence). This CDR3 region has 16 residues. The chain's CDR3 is CSARDLRTSGPDTQYF.

CDR3 sequence reads: CASSQNRDSRYEQYF. This chain connects TRBV27 to TRBJ2-7; TCRdb outputs TRBD1, but without DNA this stays unchecked. The CDR3 is 15 amino acids. The germline gives CDR1 MNHEY, CDR2 SMNVEV (reference sequence).

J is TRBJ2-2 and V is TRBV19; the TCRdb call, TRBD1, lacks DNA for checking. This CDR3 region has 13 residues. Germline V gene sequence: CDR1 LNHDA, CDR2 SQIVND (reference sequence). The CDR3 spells CAVRVVDTGELFF. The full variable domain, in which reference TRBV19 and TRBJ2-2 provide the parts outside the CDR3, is DGGITQSPKYLFRKEGQNVTLSCEQNLNHDAMYWYRQDPGQGLRLIYYSQIVNDFQKGDIAEGYSVSREKKESFPLTVTSAQKNPTAFYLCAVRVVDTGELFFGEGSRLTVL.

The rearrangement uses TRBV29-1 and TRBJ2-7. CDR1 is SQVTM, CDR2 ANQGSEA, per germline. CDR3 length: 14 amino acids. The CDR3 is CSVEDSGASYEQYF.

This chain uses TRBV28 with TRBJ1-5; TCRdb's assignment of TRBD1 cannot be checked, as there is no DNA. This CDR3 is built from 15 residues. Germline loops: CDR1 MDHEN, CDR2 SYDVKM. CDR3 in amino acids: CASTKWRDTNQPQHF.

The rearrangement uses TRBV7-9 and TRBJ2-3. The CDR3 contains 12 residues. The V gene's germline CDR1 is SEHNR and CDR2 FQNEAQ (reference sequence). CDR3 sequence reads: CASSFSTDTQYF.

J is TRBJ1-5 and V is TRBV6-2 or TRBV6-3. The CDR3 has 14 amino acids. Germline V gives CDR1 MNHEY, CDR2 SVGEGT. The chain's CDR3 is CASSVGGRGQPQHF.

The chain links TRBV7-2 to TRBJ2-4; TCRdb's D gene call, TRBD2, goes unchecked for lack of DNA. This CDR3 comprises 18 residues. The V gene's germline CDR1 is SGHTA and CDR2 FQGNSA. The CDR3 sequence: CASSLDLPGTLTKNIQYF.

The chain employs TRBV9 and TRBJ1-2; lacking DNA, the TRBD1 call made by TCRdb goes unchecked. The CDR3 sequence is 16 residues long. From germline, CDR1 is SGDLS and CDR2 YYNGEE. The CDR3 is CASSARGQGTAYGYTF.

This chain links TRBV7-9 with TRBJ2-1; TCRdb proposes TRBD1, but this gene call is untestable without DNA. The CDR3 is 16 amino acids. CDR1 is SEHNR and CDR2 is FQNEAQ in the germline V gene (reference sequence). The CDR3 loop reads CASSLDRGGSYNEQFF.

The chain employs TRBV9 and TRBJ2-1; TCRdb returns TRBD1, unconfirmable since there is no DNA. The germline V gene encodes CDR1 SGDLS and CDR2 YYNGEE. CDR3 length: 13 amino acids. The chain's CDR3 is CASSAGQYNEQFF.

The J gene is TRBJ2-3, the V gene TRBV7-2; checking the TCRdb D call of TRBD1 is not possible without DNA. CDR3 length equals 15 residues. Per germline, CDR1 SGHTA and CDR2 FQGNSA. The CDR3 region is CASSFPGQFTDTQYF.

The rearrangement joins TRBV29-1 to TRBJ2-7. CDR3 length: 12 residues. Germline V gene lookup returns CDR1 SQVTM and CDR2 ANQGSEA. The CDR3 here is CSVVGISYEQYF.

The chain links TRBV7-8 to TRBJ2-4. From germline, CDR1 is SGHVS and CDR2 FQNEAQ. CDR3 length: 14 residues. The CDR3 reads CASSLDLSRNIQYF.

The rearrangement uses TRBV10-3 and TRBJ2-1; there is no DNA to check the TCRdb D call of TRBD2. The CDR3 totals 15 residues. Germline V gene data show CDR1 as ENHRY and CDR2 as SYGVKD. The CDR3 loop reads CAISWTSGGGNEQFF.